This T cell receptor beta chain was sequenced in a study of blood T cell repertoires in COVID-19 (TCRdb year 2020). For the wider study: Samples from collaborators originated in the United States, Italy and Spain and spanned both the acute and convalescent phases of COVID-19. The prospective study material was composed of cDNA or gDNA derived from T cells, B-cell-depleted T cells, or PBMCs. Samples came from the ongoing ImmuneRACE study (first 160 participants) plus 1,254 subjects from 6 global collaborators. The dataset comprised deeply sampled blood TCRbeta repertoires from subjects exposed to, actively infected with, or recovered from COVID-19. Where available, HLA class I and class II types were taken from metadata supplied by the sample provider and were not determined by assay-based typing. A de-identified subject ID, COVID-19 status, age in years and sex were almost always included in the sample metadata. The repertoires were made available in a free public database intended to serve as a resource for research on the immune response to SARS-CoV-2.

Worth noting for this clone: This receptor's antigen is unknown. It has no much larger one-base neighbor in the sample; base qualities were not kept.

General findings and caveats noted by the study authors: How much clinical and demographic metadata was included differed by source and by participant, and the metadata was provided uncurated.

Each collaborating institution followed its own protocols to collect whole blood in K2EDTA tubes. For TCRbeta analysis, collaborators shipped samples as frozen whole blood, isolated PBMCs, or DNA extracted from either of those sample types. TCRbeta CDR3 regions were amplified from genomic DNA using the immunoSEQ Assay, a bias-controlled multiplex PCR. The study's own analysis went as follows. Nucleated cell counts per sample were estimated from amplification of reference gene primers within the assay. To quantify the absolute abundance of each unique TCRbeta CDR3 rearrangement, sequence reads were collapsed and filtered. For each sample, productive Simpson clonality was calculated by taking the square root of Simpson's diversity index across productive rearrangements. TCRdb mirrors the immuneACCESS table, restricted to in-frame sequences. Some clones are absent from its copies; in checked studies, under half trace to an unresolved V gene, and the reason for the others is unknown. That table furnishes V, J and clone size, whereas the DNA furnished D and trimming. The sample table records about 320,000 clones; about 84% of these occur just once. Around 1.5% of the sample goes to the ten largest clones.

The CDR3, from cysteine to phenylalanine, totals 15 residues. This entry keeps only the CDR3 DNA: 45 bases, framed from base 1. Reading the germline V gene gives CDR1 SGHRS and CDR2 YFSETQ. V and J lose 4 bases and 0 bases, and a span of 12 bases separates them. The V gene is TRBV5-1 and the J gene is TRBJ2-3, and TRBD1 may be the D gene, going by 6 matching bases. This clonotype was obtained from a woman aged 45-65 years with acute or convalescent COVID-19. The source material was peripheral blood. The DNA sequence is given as TGCGCCAGCAGCGGGGGCGAGGGAAGCACAGATACGCAGTATTTT. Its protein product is CASSGGEGSTDTQYF.